The rows below give T cell receptor beta chains drawn from one sample of a study of T-cell reconstitution after alpha-beta-depleted transplantation in children. TCRdb fed the PCR reads into MiXCR, producing one record per CDR3 protein. This table holds approximately 630,000 distinct CDR3 sequences, around 13% found once. The specimen comprised PBMCs, sampled before TCRalphabeta/CD19-depleted stem cell transplant. These receptors were taken from a girl between 2 and 10 years old with congenital amegakaryocytic thrombocytopenia, due to receive a stem cell transplant. CDR3s include the opening cysteine and the closing phenylalanine or tryptophan. The order of the fields is D gene, clone size, J gene, V gene, CDR3 protein, CDR3 DNA. The D gene is left open where the match is weak. Size is omitted from some rows. Given values are once, few, many or a class for expanded clones.

D gene: NA; clone size: many; J gene: TRBJ2-7; V gene: TRBV7-2; CDR3 protein: CASSYIGGVSSYEQYF; CDR3 DNA: TGTGCCAGCAGCTATATCGGTGGGGTGAGCTCCTACGAGCAGTACTTC
D gene: NA; clone size: few; J gene: TRBJ2-1; V gene: TRBV20-1; CDR3 protein: CSANPRQAEQFF; CDR3 DNA: TGCAGTGCAAACCCAAGACAGGCCGAGCAGTTCTTC
D gene: NA; clone size: NA; J gene: TRBJ2-4; V gene: TRBV7-2; CDR3 protein: CASSSLTATAKNIQYF; CDR3 DNA: TGTGCCAGCAGCTCATTGACAGCTACCGCCAAAAACATTCAGTACTTC
D gene: NA; clone size: many; J gene: TRBJ1-5; V gene: TRBV29-1; CDR3 protein: CSVRESGNQPQHF; CDR3 DNA: TGCAGCGTTCGAGAGAGTGGCAATCAGCCCCAGCATTTT
D gene: TRBD2; clone size: many; J gene: TRBJ2-4; V gene: TRBV20-1; CDR3 protein: CSATGGLWTFANIQYF; CDR3 DNA: TGCAGTGCAACGGGGGGGTTATGGACTTTTGCAAACATTCAGTACTTC
D gene: NA; clone size: many; J gene: TRBJ2-1; V gene: TRBV29-1; CDR3 protein: CSAGTPDNEQFF; CDR3 DNA: TGCAGCGCCGGGACCCCCGACAATGAGCAGTTCTTC
D gene: NA; clone size: many; J gene: TRBJ2-5; V gene: TRBV29-1; CDR3 protein: CSVAYETQYF; CDR3 DNA: TGCAGCGTTGCGTACGAGACCCAGTACTTC
D gene: NA; clone size: many; J gene: TRBJ2-5; V gene: TRBV12-3/TRBV12-4; CDR3 protein: CASSQPGLVETQYF; CDR3 DNA: TGTGCCAGCAGCCAACCGGGACTGGTAGAGACCCAGTACTTC
D gene: TRBD2; clone size: few; J gene: TRBJ2-1; V gene: TRBV24-1; CDR3 protein: CATSGLAANEQFF; CDR3 DNA: TGTGCCACCAGTGGACTAGCGGCCAATGAGCAGTTCTTC
D gene: TRBD1; clone size: many; J gene: TRBJ2-2; V gene: TRBV5-1; CDR3 protein: CASSLRQGYGELFF; CDR3 DNA: TGCGCCAGCAGCCTAAGACAGGGGTACGGGGAGCTGTTTTTT
D gene: TRBD2; clone size: NA; J gene: TRBJ2-1; V gene: TRBV4-1; CDR3 protein: CASSQVRAGGPPEQFF; CDR3 DNA: TGCGCCAGCAGCCAAGTGCGGGCGGGAGGGCCTCCTGAGCAGTTCTTC
D gene: NA; clone size: NA; J gene: TRBJ2-6; V gene: TRBV5-1; CDR3 protein: CASSPNPSISGANVLTF; CDR3 DNA: TGCGCCAGCAGCCCGAACCCATCAATTTCTGGGGCCAACGTCCTGACTTTC
D gene: NA; clone size: many; J gene: TRBJ1-1; V gene: TRBV20-1; CDR3 protein: CSADSPGANMNTEAFF; CDR3 DNA: TGCAGTGCTGACTCCCCGGGGGCGAACATGAACACTGAAGCTTTCTTT
D gene: TRBD2; clone size: NA; J gene: TRBJ2-1; V gene: TRBV5-1; CDR3 protein: CASSPPTSGSMGEQFF; CDR3 DNA: TGCGCCAGCAGCCCTCCGACTAGCGGGAGTATGGGTGAGCAGTTCTTC
D gene: NA; clone size: NA; J gene: TRBJ2-1; V gene: TRBV10-2; CDR3 protein: CASYPGVRNEQFF; CDR3 DNA: TGCGCCAGTTACCCAGGGGTACGGAATGAGCAGTTCTTC
D gene: NA; clone size: many; J gene: TRBJ2-5; V gene: TRBV29-1; CDR3 protein: CSVELLRSPYDQETQYF; CDR3 DNA: TGCAGCGTTGAATTATTGCGGAGCCCCTACGACCAAGAGACCCAGTACTTC
D gene: NA; clone size: many; J gene: TRBJ2-3; V gene: TRBV6-2/TRBV6-3; CDR3 protein: CASSPGTLTPPDTQYF; CDR3 DNA: TGTGCCAGCAGTCCCGGGACTCTCACCCCGCCAGATACGCAGTATTTT
D gene: NA; clone size: NA; J gene: TRBJ2-3; V gene: TRBV30; CDR3 protein: CAGGGDTDTQYF; CDR3 DNA: TGTGCTGGAGGGGGGGACACAGATACGCAGTATTTT
D gene: TRBD2; clone size: many; J gene: TRBJ2-1; V gene: TRBV20-1; CDR3 protein: CSARDVGVGGAYNEQFF; CDR3 DNA: TGCAGTGCTAGAGATGTCGGTGTGGGGGGGGCCTACAATGAGCAGTTCTTC
D gene: NA; clone size: many; J gene: TRBJ2-7; V gene: TRBV7-9; CDR3 protein: CASSLVLGLVNEQYF; CDR3 DNA: TGTGCCAGCAGCTTAGTTCTGGGATTGGTAAACGAGCAGTACTTC
D gene: TRBD1; clone size: NA; J gene: TRBJ2-7; V gene: TRBV29-1; CDR3 protein: CSGTSGTGTYEQYF; CDR3 DNA: TGCAGCGGAACTTCCGGGACAGGGACCTACGAGCAGTACTTC
D gene: TRBD2; clone size: NA; J gene: TRBJ2-2; V gene: TRBV11-2; CDR3 protein: CASQLAYTGELFF; CDR3 DNA: TGTGCCAGCCAACTAGCGTACACCGGGGAGCTGTTTTTT
D gene: NA; clone size: many; J gene: TRBJ2-2; V gene: TRBV7-6; CDR3 protein: CASSLLQRSAELFF; CDR3 DNA: TGTGCCAGCAGCTTATTGCAGCGATCCGCGGAGCTGTTTTTT
D gene: TRBD2; clone size: many; J gene: TRBJ2-1; V gene: TRBV27; CDR3 protein: CASSLAGGVYNEQFF; CDR3 DNA: TGTGCCAGCAGTTTAGCGGGGGGGGTATACAATGAGCAGTTCTTC
D gene: TRBD2; clone size: NA; J gene: TRBJ2-5; V gene: TRBV28; CDR3 protein: CASSLESSGSPETQYF; CDR3 DNA: TGTGCCAGCAGTTTAGAGTCCAGCGGGAGCCCAGAGACCCAGTACTTC
D gene: NA; clone size: NA; J gene: TRBJ2-7; V gene: TRBV20-1; CDR3 protein: CSASTGPAYEQYF; CDR3 DNA: TGCAGTGCTTCGACCGGGCCCGCTTACGAGCAGTACTTC
D gene: NA; clone size: many; J gene: TRBJ2-7; V gene: TRBV12-3/TRBV12-4; CDR3 protein: CASSVTSYEQYF; CDR3 DNA: TGTGCCAGCAGCGTTACCTCCTACGAGCAGTACTTC
D gene: TRBD1; clone size: NA; J gene: TRBJ1-1; V gene: TRBV27; CDR3 protein: CASRRTGRGTEAFF; CDR3 DNA: TGTGCCAGCAGAAGGACAGGGCGTGGGACTGAAGCTTTCTTT
D gene: NA; clone size: NA; J gene: TRBJ2-2; V gene: TRBV10-3; CDR3 protein: CAISDLNTGELFF; CDR3 DNA: TGTGCCATCAGTGACCTAAACACCGGGGAGCTGTTTTTT
D gene: NA; clone size: NA; J gene: TRBJ2-7; V gene: TRBV15; CDR3 protein: CATSRDPYRSSYEQYF; CDR3 DNA: TGTGCCACCAGCAGAGATCCTTACCGAAGCTCCTACGAGCAGTACTTC
D gene: NA; clone size: few; J gene: TRBJ2-1; V gene: TRBV30; CDR3 protein: CACHTDYYNEQFF; CDR3 DNA: TGTGCCTGTCACACAGACTATTACAATGAGCAGTTCTTC
D gene: NA; clone size: few; J gene: TRBJ2-5; V gene: TRBV28; CDR3 protein: CASSGDTRETQYF; CDR3 DNA: TGTGCCAGCAGTGGGGACACGAGGGAGACCCAGTACTTC
D gene: TRBD2; clone size: few; J gene: TRBJ2-7; V gene: TRBV29-1; CDR3 protein: CSVEGLAGDEQYF; CDR3 DNA: TGCAGCGTTGAAGGACTAGCGGGAGACGAGCAGTACTTC
D gene: TRBD2; clone size: NA; J gene: TRBJ2-1; V gene: TRBV5-1; CDR3 protein: CASSLGTAGGRVNEQFF; CDR3 DNA: TGCGCCAGCAGCTTAGGGACCGCGGGAGGGAGGGTCAATGAGCAGTTCTTC
D gene: NA; clone size: NA; J gene: TRBJ1-5; V gene: TRBV5-5; CDR3 protein: CASSLGPQGSGQPQHF; CDR3 DNA: TGTGCCAGCAGCTTGGGCCCACAGGGTTCAGGGCAGCCCCAGCATTTT
D gene: TRBD2; clone size: NA; J gene: TRBJ2-1; V gene: TRBV20-1; CDR3 protein: CSARDLAGVTTYNEQFF; CDR3 DNA: TGCAGTGCTAGAGATCTAGCGGGAGTAACCACCTACAATGAGCAGTTCTTC
D gene: TRBD2; clone size: many; J gene: TRBJ2-3; V gene: TRBV11-2; CDR3 protein: CASSSLADRPTDTQYF; CDR3 DNA: TGTGCCAGCAGCTCCCTAGCGGACCGCCCCACAGATACGCAGTATTTT
D gene: NA; clone size: many; J gene: TRBJ2-7; V gene: TRBV7-9; CDR3 protein: CASSLETTYEQYF; CDR3 DNA: TGTGCCAGCAGCTTAGAGACTACCTACGAGCAGTACTTC
D gene: NA; clone size: NA; J gene: TRBJ2-7; V gene: TRBV6-5; CDR3 protein: CASSIDRYEQYF; CDR3 DNA: TGTGCCAGCAGTATAGACAGATACGAGCAGTACTTC
D gene: NA; clone size: few; J gene: TRBJ1-1; V gene: TRBV7-3; CDR3 protein: CASSRAQGRGTEAFF; CDR3 DNA: TGTGCCAGCAGCCGCGCCCAGGGTAGGGGCACTGAAGCTTTCTTT
D gene: NA; clone size: few; J gene: TRBJ1-4; V gene: TRBV12-3/TRBV12-4; CDR3 protein: CASSPDGGGLFF; CDR3 DNA: TGTGCCAGCAGCCCCGACGGCGGAGGGCTGTTTTTT
D gene: TRBD2; clone size: many; J gene: TRBJ2-5; V gene: TRBV5-1; CDR3 protein: CASSSTSGSGTQYF; CDR3 DNA: TGCGCCAGCAGCTCGACTAGCGGGTCCGGGACCCAGTACTTC
D gene: TRBD1; clone size: many; J gene: TRBJ2-7; V gene: TRBV3-1; CDR3 protein: CASSGPGTGEQYF; CDR3 DNA: TGTGCCAGCAGCGGCCCCGGGACAGGCGAGCAGTACTTC
D gene: NA; clone size: NA; J gene: TRBJ2-1; V gene: TRBV28; CDR3 protein: CASSLTSIYEQFF; CDR3 DNA: TGTGCCAGCAGTCTCACTAGTATCTATGAGCAGTTCTTC
D gene: TRBD2; clone size: many; J gene: TRBJ2-7; V gene: TRBV20-1; CDR3 protein: CSANPGLAAFYEQYF; CDR3 DNA: TGCAGTGCTAACCCGGGACTAGCGGCCTTCTACGAGCAGTACTTC
D gene: NA; clone size: NA; J gene: TRBJ1-2; V gene: TRBV30; CDR3 protein: CAWSGGEGGYTF; CDR3 DNA: TGTGCCTGGAGCGGAGGGGAGGGTGGCTACACCTTC
D gene: NA; clone size: few; J gene: TRBJ1-6; V gene: TRBV9; CDR3 protein: CASSASGTSYSPLHF; CDR3 DNA: TGTGCCAGCAGCGCGTCCGGGACATCCTATTCACCCCTCCACTTT
D gene: NA; clone size: many; J gene: TRBJ2-3; V gene: TRBV7-9; CDR3 protein: CATLRGGTDTQYF; CDR3 DNA: TGTGCCACCCTAAGGGGGGGGACAGATACGCAGTATTTT
D gene: NA; clone size: many; J gene: TRBJ2-6; V gene: TRBV20-1; CDR3 protein: CSAFPTSGANVLTF; CDR3 DNA: TGCAGTGCTTTTCCAACCTCTGGGGCCAACGTCCTGACTTTC
D gene: NA; clone size: NA; J gene: TRBJ2-5; V gene: TRBV5-1; CDR3 protein: CASSPRGPETQYF; CDR3 DNA: TGCGCCAGCAGCCCGCGAGGCCCAGAGACCCAGTACTTC
D gene: NA; clone size: many; J gene: TRBJ2-3; V gene: TRBV20-1; CDR3 protein: CSASGSISTDTQYF; CDR3 DNA: TGCAGTGCTAGCGGGTCCATAAGCACAGATACGCAGTATTTT
D gene: NA; clone size: few; J gene: TRBJ1-1; V gene: TRBV12-5; CDR3 protein: CASGLGLNTEAFF; CDR3 DNA: TGTGCTAGTGGTTTGGGGCTGAACACTGAAGCTTTCTTT
D gene: TRBD1; clone size: many; J gene: TRBJ2-7; V gene: TRBV4-1; CDR3 protein: CASSQDSGQAKYEQYF; CDR3 DNA: TGCGCCAGCAGCCAAGACTCTGGACAGGCAAAGTACGAGCAGTACTTC
D gene: TRBD1; clone size: many; J gene: TRBJ1-1; V gene: TRBV6-5; CDR3 protein: CASKKGQGFGAFF; CDR3 DNA: TGTGCCAGCAAAAAGGGACAGGGATTCGGAGCTTTCTTT
D gene: NA; clone size: many; J gene: TRBJ2-2; V gene: TRBV12-3/TRBV12-4; CDR3 protein: CASSRGSVPYTGELFF; CDR3 DNA: TGTGCCAGCAGTCGTGGTAGCGTGCCGTACACCGGGGAGCTGTTTTTT
D gene: NA; clone size: few; J gene: TRBJ1-2; V gene: TRBV29-1; CDR3 protein: CSVGTDYGYTF; CDR3 DNA: TGCAGCGTTGGGACGGACTATGGCTACACCTTC
D gene: NA; clone size: many; J gene: TRBJ1-1; V gene: TRBV12-3/TRBV12-4; CDR3 protein: CASSRDGQVNTEAFF; CDR3 DNA: TGTGCCAGCTCCCGAGACGGGCAGGTGAACACTGAAGCTTTCTTT
D gene: NA; clone size: many; J gene: TRBJ1-4; V gene: TRBV29-1; CDR3 protein: CSVETSQMEKLFF; CDR3 DNA: TGCAGCGTTGAAACGTCCCAGATGGAAAAACTGTTTTTT
D gene: TRBD1; clone size: many; J gene: TRBJ1-1; V gene: TRBV7-9; CDR3 protein: CASSARQGLNTEAFF; CDR3 DNA: TGTGCCAGCAGCGCACGACAGGGGTTGAACACTGAAGCTTTCTTT